This T cell receptor (beta chain) originates from a study of post-analysis software for immune sequencing data. Included in the TCR beta cDNA libraries were unique molecular identifiers. TCRdb fed the PCR reads into MiXCR, producing one record per CDR3 protein. The top ten clones hold 4.6% of a sample with under 900,000 distinct CDR3 sequences, roughly 50% of them seen once. The CDR3 sequence is 20 residues long. The ends lost 4 bases at V and 3 bases at J; junction bases unmatched: 13. Germline CDR1 is LGHDT and CDR2 is YNNKEL (reference sequence). With regard to this clonotype: Its antigen is currently unknown.

Findings of the study overall: Elevated frequency relative to controls characterized several TRBV segments in patients, TRBV5-6, TRBV5-1 and TRBV20-1 among them.

The sequence was obtained from a girl aged 5-17 years with multiple sclerosis. The sequenced sample was blood. This chain connects TRBV3-1 to TRBJ2-1, with 15 bases fitting TRBD2. CDR3 sequence reads: CASSLTPGLAGGLLYNEQFF. In DNA, the CDR3 is TGTGCCAGCAGCCTAACCCCGGGACTAGCGGGGGGTCTACTCTACAATGAGCAGTTCTTC.